The entry below gives a single T cell receptor beta chain sequence along with its context. Its target is unknown. The data originate from a study of Ad26.COV2.S vaccination and SARS-CoV-2 variants. Study-level background: Donor got 5x10^10 or 1x10^11 viral particles of Ad26.COV2.S. Study findings and constraints: Researchers cautioned that TCR breadth and depth analyses may have underestimated total T cell responses. In vaccinated individuals, spike-specific CD8+ and CD4+ T cell responses reportedly displayed substantial breadth.

Clones were sequenced by immunoSEQ multiplex PCR, and TCRdb holds only the in-frame ones, with some missing. The table includes roughly 680,000 clones, roughly 90% detected once. Treatment denoted: some 20 received Ad26.COV2.S at low or high dose, single or two shots; about 5 received placebo; per-sample allocation not given. Specimen acquisition occurred on day 63 following the initial vaccine or placebo injection. This sequence was found in a person aged 18-60 years who received the Ad26.COV2.S COVID-19 vaccine or a placebo. The specimen comprised peripheral blood, sampled in a trial of Ad26.COV2.S vaccine versus placebo.

CDR3 bases: TGTGCCACCAGTGACCCCGGACTAGCGGGCCAAGAGACCCAGTACTTC. Its translation: CATSDPGLAGQETQYF. V usage is TRBV24-1 and J usage is TRBJ2-5; 11 positions agree with TRBD2. CDR3 length: 16 residues. After removal of 4 bases from V and 1 base from J, the junction contained 4 bases not matched to a gene. Germline V lookup: CDR1 KGHDR, CDR2 SFDVKD.